This TCR beta chain was sequenced during a study of T-cell reconstitution after alpha-beta-depleted transplantation in children. Germline lookup yields CDR1 SQVTM and CDR2 ANQGSEA. Trimming shortened V by 6 bases and J by 4 bases, and 6 bases separated the two germline ends. This CDR3 spans 11 amino acids. During its preparation, the TCRbeta library received unique molecular identifiers. TCRdb re-called the PCR reads with MiXCR, one entry per CDR3 protein. The repertoire holds hundreds of thousands of distinct CDR3 sequences, with more than 10% as singletons. The chain combines TRBV29-1 with TRBJ2-2, with no clear D. The TCR was taken from a human donor who donated a stem cell graft to a child with Fanconi anemia. This specimen consisted of PBMCs, obtained from the stem cell graft. The CDR3 reads CSVKITGELFF. DNA of the CDR3: TGCAGCGTGAAAATCACCGGGGAGCTGTTTTTT.